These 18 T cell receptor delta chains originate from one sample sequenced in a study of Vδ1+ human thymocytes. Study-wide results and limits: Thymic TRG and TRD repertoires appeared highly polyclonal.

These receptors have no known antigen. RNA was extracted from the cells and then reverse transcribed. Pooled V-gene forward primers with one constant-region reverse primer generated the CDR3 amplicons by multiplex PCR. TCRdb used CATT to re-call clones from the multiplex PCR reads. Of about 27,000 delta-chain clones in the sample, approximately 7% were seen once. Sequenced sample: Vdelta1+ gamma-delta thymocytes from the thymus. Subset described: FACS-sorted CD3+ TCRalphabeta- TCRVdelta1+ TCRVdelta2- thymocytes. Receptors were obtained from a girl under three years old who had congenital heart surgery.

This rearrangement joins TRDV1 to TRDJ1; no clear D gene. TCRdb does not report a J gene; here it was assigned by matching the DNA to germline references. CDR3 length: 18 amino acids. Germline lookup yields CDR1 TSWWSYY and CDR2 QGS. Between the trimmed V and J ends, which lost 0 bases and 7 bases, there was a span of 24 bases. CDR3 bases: TGTGCTCTTGGGGAACTGTTCGACCCCACCCTCCCGGTGGGTAAACTCATCTTT. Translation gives CALGELFDPTLPVGKLIF.

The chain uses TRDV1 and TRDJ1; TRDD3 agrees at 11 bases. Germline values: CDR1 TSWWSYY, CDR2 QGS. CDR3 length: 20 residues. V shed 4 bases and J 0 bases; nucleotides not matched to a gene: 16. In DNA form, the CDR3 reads TGTGCTCTTGGGGGAGCCGGCTGGGGGATACTACACCGGGACACCGATAAACTCATCTTT. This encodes CALGGAGWGILHRDTDKLIF.

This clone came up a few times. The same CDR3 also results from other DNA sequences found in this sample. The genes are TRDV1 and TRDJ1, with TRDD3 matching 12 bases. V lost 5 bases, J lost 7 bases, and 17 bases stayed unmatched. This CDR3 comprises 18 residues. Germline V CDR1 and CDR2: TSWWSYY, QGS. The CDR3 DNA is TGTGCTCTTGGGATACTCGGGAGTACTGGGGGATACAGACCTAAACTCATCTTT. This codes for CALGILGSTGGYRPKLIF.

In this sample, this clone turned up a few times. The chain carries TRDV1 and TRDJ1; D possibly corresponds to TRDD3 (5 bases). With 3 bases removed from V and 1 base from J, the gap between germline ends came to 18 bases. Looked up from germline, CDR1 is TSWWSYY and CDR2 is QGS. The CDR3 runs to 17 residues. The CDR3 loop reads CALGECGIGVTTDKLIF. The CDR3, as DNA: TGTGCTCTTGGGGAGTGCGGTATTGGGGTGACCACCGATAAACTCATCTTT.

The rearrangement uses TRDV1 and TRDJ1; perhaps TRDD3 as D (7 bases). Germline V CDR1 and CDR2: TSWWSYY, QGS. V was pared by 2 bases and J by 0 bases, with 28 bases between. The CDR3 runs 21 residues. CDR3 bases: TGTGCTCTTGGGGAAGGGGCCCTCCTACGTACTGGGGATCCGTACACCGATAAACTCATCTTT. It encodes CALGEGALLRTGDPYTDKLIF.

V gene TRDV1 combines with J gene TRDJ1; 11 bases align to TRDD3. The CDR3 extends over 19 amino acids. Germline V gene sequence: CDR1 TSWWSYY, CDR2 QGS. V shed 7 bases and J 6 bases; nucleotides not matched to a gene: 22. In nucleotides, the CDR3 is TGTGCTCTTGTCCCCCGCTCTTCGTTCAACTGGGGGATATACCATAAACTCATCTTT. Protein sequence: CALVPRSSFNWGIYHKLIF.

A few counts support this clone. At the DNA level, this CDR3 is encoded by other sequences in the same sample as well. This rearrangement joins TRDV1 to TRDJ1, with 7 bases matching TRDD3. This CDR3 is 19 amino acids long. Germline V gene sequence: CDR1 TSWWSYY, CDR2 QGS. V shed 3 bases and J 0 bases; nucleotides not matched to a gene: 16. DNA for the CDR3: TGTGCTCTTGGGGACATGGGGAACCTGCCGCTGGGGGACACCGATAAACTCATCTTT. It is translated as CALGDMGNLPLGDTDKLIF.

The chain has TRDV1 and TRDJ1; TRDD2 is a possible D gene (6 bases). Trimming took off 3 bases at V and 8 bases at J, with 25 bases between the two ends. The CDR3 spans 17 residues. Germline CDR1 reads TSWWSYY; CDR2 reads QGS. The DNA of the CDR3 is TGTGCTCTTGGGGATTCGGTCCTACACTCCATTAATACCAAACTCATCTTT. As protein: CALGDSVLHSINTKLIF.

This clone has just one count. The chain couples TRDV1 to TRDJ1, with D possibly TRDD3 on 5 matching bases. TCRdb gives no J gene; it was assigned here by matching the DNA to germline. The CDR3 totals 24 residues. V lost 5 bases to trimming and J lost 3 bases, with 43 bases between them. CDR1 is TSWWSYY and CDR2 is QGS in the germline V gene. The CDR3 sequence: CALGNQTTSGNSVGLYPRPDKLIF. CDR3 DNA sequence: TGTGCTCTTGGGAACCAGACTACGTCGGGGAATTCGGTGGGACTATATCCCAGACCCGATAAACTCATCTTT.

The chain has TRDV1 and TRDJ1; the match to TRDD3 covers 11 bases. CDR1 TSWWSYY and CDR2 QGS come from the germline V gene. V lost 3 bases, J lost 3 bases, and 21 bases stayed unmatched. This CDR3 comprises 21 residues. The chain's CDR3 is CALGDRTIWGIRTPTPDKLIF. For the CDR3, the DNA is TGTGCTCTTGGGGACCGGACTATTTGGGGGATACGAACGCCAACCCCCGATAAACTCATCTTT.

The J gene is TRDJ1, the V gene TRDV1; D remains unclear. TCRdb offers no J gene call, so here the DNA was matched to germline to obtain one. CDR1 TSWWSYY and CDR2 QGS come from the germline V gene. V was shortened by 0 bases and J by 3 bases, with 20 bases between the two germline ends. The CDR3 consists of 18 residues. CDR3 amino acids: CALGELPPTPQSPDKLIF. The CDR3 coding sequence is TGTGCTCTTGGGGAACTACCCCCAACTCCGCAGAGTCCCGATAAACTCATCTTT.

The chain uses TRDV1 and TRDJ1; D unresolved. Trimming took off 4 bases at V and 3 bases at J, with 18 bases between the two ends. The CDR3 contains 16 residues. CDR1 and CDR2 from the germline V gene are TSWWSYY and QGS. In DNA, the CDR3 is TGTGCTCTTGGGGTTTCCCCCTCGGTACCCTCCGATAAACTCATCTTT. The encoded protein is CALGVSPSVPSDKLIF.

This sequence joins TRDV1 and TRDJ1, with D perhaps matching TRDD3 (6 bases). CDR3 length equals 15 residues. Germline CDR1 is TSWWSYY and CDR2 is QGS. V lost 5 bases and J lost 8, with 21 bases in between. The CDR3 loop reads CALGKKADTGEKLIF. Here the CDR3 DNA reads TGTGCTCTTGGGAAGAAGGCGGATACAGGGGAAAAACTCATCTTT.

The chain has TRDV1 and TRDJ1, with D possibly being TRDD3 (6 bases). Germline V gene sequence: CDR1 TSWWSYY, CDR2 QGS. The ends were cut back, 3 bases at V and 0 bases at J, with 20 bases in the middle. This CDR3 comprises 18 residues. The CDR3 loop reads CALGDQWVGAPYTDKLIF. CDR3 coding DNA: TGTGCTCTTGGGGACCAGTGGGTGGGGGCCCCGTACACCGATAAACTCATCTTT.

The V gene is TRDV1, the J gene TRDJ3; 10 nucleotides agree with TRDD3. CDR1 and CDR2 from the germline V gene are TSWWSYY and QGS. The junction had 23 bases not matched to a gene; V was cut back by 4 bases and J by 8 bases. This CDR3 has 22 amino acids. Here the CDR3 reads CALGGPDPFPTGDTRYTRQMFF. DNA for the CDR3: TGTGCTCTTGGGGGCCCCGACCCCTTCCCAACGGGGGATACGCGGTACACCCGACAGATGTTTTTC.

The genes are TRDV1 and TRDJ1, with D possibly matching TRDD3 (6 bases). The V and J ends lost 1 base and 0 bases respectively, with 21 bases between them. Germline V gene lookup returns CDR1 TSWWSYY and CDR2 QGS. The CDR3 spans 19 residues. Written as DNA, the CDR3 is TGTGCTCTTGGGGAACACGGAGCGATGGGGGGCCTGTACACCGATAAACTCATCTTT. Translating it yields CALGEHGAMGGLYTDKLIF.

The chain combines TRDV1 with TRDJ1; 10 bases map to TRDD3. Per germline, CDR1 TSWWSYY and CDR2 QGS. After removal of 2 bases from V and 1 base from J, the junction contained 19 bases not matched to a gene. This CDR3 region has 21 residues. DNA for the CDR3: TGTGCTCTTGGGGAATTAAGAGGACTACCTTACTGGGGGATGCGCACCGATAAACTCATCTTT. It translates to CALGELRGLPYWGMRTDKLIF.

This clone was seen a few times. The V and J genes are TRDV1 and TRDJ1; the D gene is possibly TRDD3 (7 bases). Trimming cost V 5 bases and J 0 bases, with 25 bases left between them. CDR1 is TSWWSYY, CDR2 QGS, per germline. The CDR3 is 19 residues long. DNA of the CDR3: TGTGCTCTTGGGTCGCCCCCTTCCAAGGACTGGGGATACACCGATAAACTCATCTTT. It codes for CALGSPPSKDWGYTDKLIF.